The 2 T cell receptor beta chains presented below share a single source sample, sequenced in a study of long-term antiretroviral therapy in people with HIV. Survey level was the resolution at which the v3.0 immunoSEQ assay ran. This table comes from immunoSEQ multiplex PCR, and its TCRdb copy is limited to in-frame clones, with some not included. The sample has approximately 41,000 clones, 75% to 90% seen once. The sequenced sample was unsorted PBMCs, obtained 1.5 years after starting antiretroviral therapy. The receptors stem from a man aged 18 to 29 with HIV.

The chain is built from TRBV4-1 and TRBJ2-7; 12 positions match TRBD2. Per germline, CDR1 MGHRA and CDR2 YSYEKL. V lost 2 bases to trimming and J lost 3 bases; unmatched junction nucleotides: 5. The CDR3 loop spans 16 amino acids. CDR3 region: CASSQLTSGRIYEQYF. The CDR3 coding sequence is TGCGCCAGCAGCCAATTAACTAGCGGGAGGATCTACGAGCAGTACTTC.

This clone showed up just once. The genes are TRBV5-1 and TRBJ2-5, with D unresolved. In germline, CDR1 is SGHRS, CDR2 YFSETQ. The CDR3 length is 17 residues. V lost 0 bases, J lost 2 bases, and 17 bases lay in between. Here the CDR3 reads CASSLGVQTLPQETQYF. The CDR3 nucleotides are TGCGCCAGCAGCTTGGGAGTACAGACCCTCCCTCAAGAGACCCAGTACTTC.